This TCR beta chain was retrieved from a study of PD-1 blockade in classical Hodgkin lymphoma (dated by TCRdb to the early 2020s). For the study in its entirety: Nivolumab dosing was 3 mg/kg intravenously every 2 weeks, continuing until either disease progression or unacceptable toxicity. To define a peripheral blood immune signature of response to PD-1 blockade in classical Hodgkin lymphoma, the study combined TCR beta sequencing with CyTOF.

The time point label corresponds to: cycle 1 day 1 (C1D1), immediately before nivolumab initiation. Relapse after autologous stem cell transplantation had occurred in all trial patients, and cohorts A, B and C were distinguished by prior brentuximab vedotin exposure. The trial cohort was composed of about 53 patients with relapsed/refractory classical Hodgkin lymphoma, for whom complete response, partial response or progressive disease was recorded as best overall response. In the multi-cohort phase II CheckMate 205 trial, trial patients received single-agent nivolumab. An independent review committee assessed best overall response by applying the 2007 International Working Group response criteria. Trial PBMCs were collected just before the start of nivolumab (C1D1) and during therapy at cycle 2 day 1 and cycle 4 day 1. After peripheral blood was drawn into 8 mL Vacutainer Cell Preparation Tubes, PBMCs were isolated by centrifugation and then cryopreserved.

By share, this clone ranks as large (0.1 to 1%). Its antigen is unknown. No base quality information exists; no much larger clone differs at one position. The Qiagen DNeasy kit was used to extract genomic DNA from unsorted PBMCs and from the negatively selected CD4+ and CD8+ fractions. TCR beta CDR3 regions were subjected to amplification by immunoSEQ multiplex PCR with primers that anneal to V and J segments. A synthetic immune receptor repertoire was used to minimize amplification bias, and any residual bias was removed computationally once sequencing was done. The original pipeline was this. Repertoire diversity was quantified as the Shannon entropy index using custom Python scripts. Unsorted, CD4+ and CD8+ repertoires were examined separately, except in combined analyses, for which CD4+ and CD8+ sequences were merged in silico. Clonal expansion was defined as at least a 2-fold frequency increase after treatment relative to C1D1, with a pseudocount of 0.5 for undetected baseline clones. Clones with 0 or 1 copy at C1D1 were defined as singleton clones, while clones with 2 or more copies were defined as non-singleton clones. Clones expanded in unsorted samples were annotated as CD4+, CD8+ or unknown by matching protein sequences in sorted samples from the same patient. Wilcoxon tests on paired samples were used to test diversity changes from C1D1 to C4D1. Held by TCRdb, this immuneACCESS table contains in-frame sequences only and omits some clones. Under half of the omission traces to an unresolved V gene where checked; the cause of the rest is unknown. From that table come the V and J calls and clone size; the DNA was used to work out D and trimming. This sample lists 40,000 to 45,000 clones; around four fifths were detected once. The ten largest make up roughly an eighth of the sample.

What the research found in general, with its limitations: Baseline TCR diversity was reported as lower in newly diagnosed patients than in healthy donors, and lower still in relapsed/refractory patients. Lower diversity was observed in patients in whom nivolumab was started less than 1 year after ASCT, and these patients were excluded from later analyses so that confounding by immune reconstitution would be avoided. Among trial patients, those achieving complete response had baseline diversity similar to that of newly diagnosed patients, while diversity was significantly lower in partial responders and progressors. Only a single clinical trial cohort was studied, and what caused the repertoire differences, possibly disease activity or prior therapy, remained undefined. By C4D1, a significant rise was seen in CD4+ TCR diversity but not in CD8+ TCR diversity (p=0.0027 vs p=0.16), and the rise was most apparent among complete responders (p=0.02).

V and J lose 5 bases and 5 bases, and a span of 16 bases separates them. Reading the germline V gene gives CDR1 LGHNT and CDR2 FRNRAP. Spanning cysteine to phenylalanine, the CDR3 consists of 15 amino acids. The only DNA kept is the CDR3, 45 bases in frame from the first base. The sequence came from a human donor with classical Hodgkin lymphoma. Sequences were derived from peripheral blood mononuclear cells (PBMCs), sampled at baseline. This chain joins TRBV12-5 to TRBJ1-5; the D gene is perhaps TRBD1, from 6 matching bases. The DNA reads as follows: TGTGCTAGTGGTCTGACAGAAGGGGGGGATCAGCCCCAGCATTTT. The encoded protein is CASGLTEGGDQPQHF.